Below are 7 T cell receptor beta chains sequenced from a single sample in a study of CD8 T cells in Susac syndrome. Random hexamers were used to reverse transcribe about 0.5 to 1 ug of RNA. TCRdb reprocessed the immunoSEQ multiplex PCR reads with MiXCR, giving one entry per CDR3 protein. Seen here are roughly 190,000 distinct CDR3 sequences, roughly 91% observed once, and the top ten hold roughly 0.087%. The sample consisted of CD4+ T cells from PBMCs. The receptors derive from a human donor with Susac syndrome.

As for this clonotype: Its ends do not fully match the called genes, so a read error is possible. For the CDR3, the DNA is TGTGCCAGCAGCTTGTGGTCAGCTGGGGCCAACGCCCTGACTTTC. It yields the protein CASSLWSAGANALTF. The V gene is TRBV5-6, the J gene TRBJ2-6; D is perhaps TRBD1 (5 bases). The CDR3 loop spans 15 amino acids. The germline V gene has CDR1 SGHDT and CDR2 YYEEEE.

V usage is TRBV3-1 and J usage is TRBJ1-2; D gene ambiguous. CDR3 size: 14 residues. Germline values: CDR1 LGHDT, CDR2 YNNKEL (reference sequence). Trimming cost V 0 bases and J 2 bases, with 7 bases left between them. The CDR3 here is CASSQETVNYGYTF. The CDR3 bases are TGTGCCAGCAGCCAAGAGACGGTAAACTATGGCTACACCTTC.

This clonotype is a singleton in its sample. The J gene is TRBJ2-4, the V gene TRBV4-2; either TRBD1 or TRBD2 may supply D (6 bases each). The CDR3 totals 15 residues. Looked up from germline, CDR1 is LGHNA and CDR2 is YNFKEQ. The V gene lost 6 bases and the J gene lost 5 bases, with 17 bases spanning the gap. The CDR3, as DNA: TGTGCCAGCAGTGTACGGTTGGGGGGCCAAAACATTCAGTACTTC. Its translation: CASSVRLGGQNIQYF.

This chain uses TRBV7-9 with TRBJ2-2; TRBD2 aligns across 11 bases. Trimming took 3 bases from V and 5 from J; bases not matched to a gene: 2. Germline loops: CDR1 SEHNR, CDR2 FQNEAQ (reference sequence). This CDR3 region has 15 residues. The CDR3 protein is CASSLTSGVTGELFF. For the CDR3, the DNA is TGTGCCAGCAGCTTGACTAGCGGGGTGACCGGGGAGCTGTTTTTT.

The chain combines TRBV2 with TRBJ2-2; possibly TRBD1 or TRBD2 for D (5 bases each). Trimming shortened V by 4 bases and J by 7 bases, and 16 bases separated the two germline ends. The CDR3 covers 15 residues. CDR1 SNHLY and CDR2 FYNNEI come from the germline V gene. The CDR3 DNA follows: TGTGCCAGCAGTGCTCCAGGGACGAGAGTCGGGGAGCTGTTTTTT. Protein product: CASSAPGTRVGELFF.

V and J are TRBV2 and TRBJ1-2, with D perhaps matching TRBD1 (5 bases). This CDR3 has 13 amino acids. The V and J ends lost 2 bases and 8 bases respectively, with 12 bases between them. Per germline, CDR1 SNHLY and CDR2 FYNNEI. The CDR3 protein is CASSELGVRGYTF. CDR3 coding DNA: TGTGCCAGCAGTGAATTAGGGGTTCGGGGCTACACCTTC.

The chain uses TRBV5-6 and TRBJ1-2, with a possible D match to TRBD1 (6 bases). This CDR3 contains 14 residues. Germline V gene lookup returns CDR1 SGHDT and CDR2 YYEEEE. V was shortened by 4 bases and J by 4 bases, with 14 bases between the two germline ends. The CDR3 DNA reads TGTGCCAGCAGCCAACAGGGAAAAGGCTATGGCTACACCTTC. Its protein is CASSQQGKGYGYTF.